The rows below give T cell receptor beta chains drawn from one sample of a study of shared clonotypes between healthy human individuals. Clones were sequenced by immunoSEQ multiplex PCR, and TCRdb holds only the in-frame ones, with some missing. The sample shows more than 2 million clones, 90% to 97% of them seen only once. Sequencing input: naive CD4+ T cells sorted from blood. The source is a man aged 18 to 29 in good health. The CDR3 runs from the conserved cysteine through the conserved F or W. A D gene is named only where the DNA matches it firmly. Only part of the rows carry a size: once, few, many, or a class if the clone is expanded.

j_gene	v_gene	d_gene	abundance	CDR3nt	CDR3aa
TRBJ1-2	TRBV2	NA	few	TGTGCCAGCAGTGAACTAGGGTGGGGATATGGCTACACCTTC	CASSELGWGYGYTF
TRBJ2-3	TRBV2	NA	NA	TGTGCCAGCAGGTGGGGAGATACGCAGTATTTT	CASRWGDTQYF
TRBJ2-5	TRBV5-1	NA	NA	TGCGCCAGCAGCTTGGGAAGGGAGACCCAGTACTTC	CASSLGRETQYF
TRBJ2-7	TRBV5-1	NA	NA	TGCGCCAGCAGCAGGGGGGGTAGCTCCTACGAGCAGTACTTC	CASSRGGSSYEQYF
TRBJ2-7	TRBV5-1	NA	NA	TGCGCCAGCAGCTTGGCCGCCAGGGCGACTGCCGAGCAGTACTTC	CASSLAARATAEQYF
TRBJ1-2	TRBV7-9	NA	NA	TGTGCCAGCAGCGTTAATCCAGGGGACTATGGCTACACCTTC	CASSVNPGDYGYTF
TRBJ1-6	TRBV11-2	NA	NA	TGTGCCAGCAGCCCGCTGAAGGGACTATATAATTCACCCCTCCACTTT	CASSPLKGLYNSPLHF
TRBJ2-6	TRBV18	TRBD1	NA	TGTGCCAGCTCGTCGGCCCTAAGAGCAGGGGGCGTAACTGGGGCCAACGTCCTGACTTTC	CASSSALRAGGVTGANVLTF
TRBJ1-4	TRBV10-3	NA	once	TGTGCCATCAGTGAGTCGCTGACAACTAATGAAAAACTGTTTTTT	CAISESLTTNEKLFF
TRBJ1-2	TRBV5-5	TRBD1	NA	TGTGCCAGCAGCTGGCAGGGACAGGGCGGATCTGGCTACACCTTC	CASSWQGQGGSGYTF
TRBJ2-4	TRBV7-2	NA	NA	TGTGCCAGCAGCTTTCGGTTCTTTGGCCGAGCCAAAAACATTCAGTACTTC	CASSFRFFGRAKNIQYF
TRBJ2-7	TRBV7-2	NA	NA	TGTGCCAGCAGCTTAAACTTACGTTACGAGCAGTACTTC	CASSLNLRYEQYF
TRBJ1-5	TRBV7-8	TRBD1	NA	TGTGCCAGCAGCCCGGGACAGGCCCCCAATCAGCCCCAGCATTTT	CASSPGQAPNQPQHF
TRBJ1-1	TRBV30	NA	NA	TGTGCCTGGAGTATCTCTGGGAACACTGAAGCTTTCTTT	CAWSISGNTEAFF
TRBJ2-3	TRBV13	TRBD1	NA	TGTGCCAGCAGCACCGGGACAGGGGGCCCAGATACGCAGTATTTT	CASSTGTGGPDTQYF
TRBJ2-5	TRBV6-1	NA	NA	TGTGCCAGCAGTGAAACAGGGAGGGAGACCCAGTACTTC	CASSETGRETQYF
TRBJ2-7	TRBV5-4	NA	NA	TGTGCCAGCAGCTTGGTGGGTGGTTACGAGCAGTACTTC	CASSLVGGYEQYF